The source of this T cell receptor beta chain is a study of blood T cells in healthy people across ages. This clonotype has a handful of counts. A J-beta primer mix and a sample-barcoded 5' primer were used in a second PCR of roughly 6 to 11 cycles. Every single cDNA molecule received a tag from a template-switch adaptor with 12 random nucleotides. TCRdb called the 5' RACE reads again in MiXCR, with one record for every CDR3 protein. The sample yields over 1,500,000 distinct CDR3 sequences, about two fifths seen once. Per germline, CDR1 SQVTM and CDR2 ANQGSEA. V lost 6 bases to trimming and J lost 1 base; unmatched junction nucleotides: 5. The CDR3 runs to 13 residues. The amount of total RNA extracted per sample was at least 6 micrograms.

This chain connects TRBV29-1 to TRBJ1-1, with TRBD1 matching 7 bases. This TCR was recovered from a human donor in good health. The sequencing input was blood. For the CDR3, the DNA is TGCAGCGTGCTGACAGGGACGAACACTGAAGCTTTCTTT. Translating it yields CSVLTGTNTEAFF.